Listed below are T cell receptor beta chains from one sample, sequenced in a study of T-cell memory formation after mild COVID-19. TCRdb passed the 5' RACE reads through MiXCR, listing each CDR3 protein once. Of some 110,000 distinct CDR3 sequences detected, around 15% appear once; the ten largest clones hold around 28%. The sample consisted of PBMCs or a T cell subset sorted from them (not recorded which). Every receptor here comes from an adult woman who had mild COVID-19 (a few samples of this study predate the infection). Cell type and time point are not known. The CDR3 runs from the conserved cysteine through the conserved F or W. The D gene is left open where the match is weak. The size entry is marked missing in some rows and otherwise reads once, few, many or a size class.

D,J,V,size,DNA,CDR3
NA,TRBJ2-7,TRBV5-8,NA,TGTGCCAGCAGCTTGGAGAGGGCTGAGCACGAGCAGTACTTC,CASSLERAEHEQYF
TRBD2,TRBJ2-1,TRBV6-5,NA,TGTGCCAGCAGTTACACGGGCGGGAGAGGTGAGCAGTTCTTC,CASSYTGGRGEQFF
NA,TRBJ2-3,TRBV6-5,many,TGTGCCAGCAGTTACTCGACGAGGGTAGATACGCAGTATTTT,CASSYSTRVDTQYF
NA,TRBJ1-1,TRBV7-8,few,TGTGCCAGCAGCGAGTACAGGGAGCCGCTGATGAACACTGAAGCTTTCTTT,CASSEYREPLMNTEAFF
NA,TRBJ2-7,TRBV6-1,few,TGTGCCACCGGGACGGGGGCCTACGAGCAGTACTTC,CATGTGAYEQYF
NA,TRBJ2-3,TRBV15,few,TGTGCCACCAGCAGAGAACCTGCGACAGCTAGCACAGATACGCAGTATTTT,CATSREPATASTDTQYF
NA,TRBJ2-7,TRBV20-1,NA,TGCAGTGCTAGAGCTGCCTCGGCGGGGGCCCATCTCAACGAGCAGTACTTC,CSARAASAGAHLNEQYF
TRBD2,TRBJ2-1,TRBV7-6,NA,TGTGCCAGCAGCTTAGTAGCGGGAGGGTACAATGAGCAGTTCTTC,CASSLVAGGYNEQFF
NA,TRBJ1-3,TRBV6-1,NA,TGTGCCAGCAGTGAAGACCTTTTACGTTATGGAAACACCATATATTTT,CASSEDLLRYGNTIYF
NA,TRBJ2-3,TRBV4-2,NA,TGTGCCAGCAGCCAAGATCTTGAGGATACGCAGTATTTT,CASSQDLEDTQYF
NA,TRBJ1-2,TRBV7-9,few,TGTGCCAGCAGCTTATCCTCCCCGGGCTATGGCTACACCTTC,CASSLSSPGYGYTF
NA,TRBJ2-5,TRBV3-1,few,TGTGCCAGCAGCCAGTTTCCCGGAGAGACCCAGTACTTC,CASSQFPGETQYF
TRBD2,TRBJ2-3,TRBV12-3/TRBV12-4,NA,TGTGCCAGCAGGGCGACTAGCGGTTACACAGATACGCAGTATTTT,CASRATSGYTDTQYF
TRBD1,TRBJ2-2,TRBV9,few,TGTGCCAGCAGTCCAGGTGGGACAGCCGGGGAGCTGTTTTTT,CASSPGGTAGELFF
NA,TRBJ1-3,TRBV7-9,NA,TGTGCCAGCAGCTCGCTAAAAAGCTCTGGAAACACCATATATTTT,CASSSLKSSGNTIYF
NA,TRBJ2-1,TRBV4-2,NA,TGTGCCAGCAGCCAAGATACGAGCAATGAGCAGTTCTTC,CASSQDTSNEQFF
NA,TRBJ1-1,TRBV9,few,TGTGCCAGCAGCCCGCGTAGAGAGCTGAACACTGAAGCTTTCTTT,CASSPRRELNTEAFF
TRBD1,TRBJ1-1,TRBV7-9,few,TGTGCCAGCAGCAGAAGGGACAGCATGAACACTGAAGCTTTCTTT,CASSRRDSMNTEAFF
NA,TRBJ1-2,TRBV12-3/TRBV12-4,few,TGTGCCAGCAGCCAGCCCAACCTAGTTTGGGGACATGGCTACACCTTC,CASSQPNLVWGHGYTF
NA,TRBJ2-3,TRBV7-9,few,TGTGCCAGCAGCTCCAAAGGGGGAGTTCCAGATACGCAGTATTTT,CASSSKGGVPDTQYF